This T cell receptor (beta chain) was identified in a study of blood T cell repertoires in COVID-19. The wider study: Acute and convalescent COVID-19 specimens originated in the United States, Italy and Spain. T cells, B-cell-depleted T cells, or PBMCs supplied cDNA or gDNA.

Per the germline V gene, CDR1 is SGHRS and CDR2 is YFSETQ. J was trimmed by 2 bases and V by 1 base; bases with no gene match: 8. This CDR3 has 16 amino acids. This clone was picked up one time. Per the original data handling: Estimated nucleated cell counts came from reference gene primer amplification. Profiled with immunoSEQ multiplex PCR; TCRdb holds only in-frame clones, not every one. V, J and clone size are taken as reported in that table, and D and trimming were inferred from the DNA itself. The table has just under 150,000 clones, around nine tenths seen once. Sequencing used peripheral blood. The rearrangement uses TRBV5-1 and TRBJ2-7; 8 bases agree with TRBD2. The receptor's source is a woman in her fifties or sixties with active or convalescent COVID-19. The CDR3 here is CASSLPPAGAAYEQYF. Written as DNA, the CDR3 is TGCGCCAGCAGCTTGCCCCCAGCGGGGGCCGCCTACGAGCAGTACTTC.